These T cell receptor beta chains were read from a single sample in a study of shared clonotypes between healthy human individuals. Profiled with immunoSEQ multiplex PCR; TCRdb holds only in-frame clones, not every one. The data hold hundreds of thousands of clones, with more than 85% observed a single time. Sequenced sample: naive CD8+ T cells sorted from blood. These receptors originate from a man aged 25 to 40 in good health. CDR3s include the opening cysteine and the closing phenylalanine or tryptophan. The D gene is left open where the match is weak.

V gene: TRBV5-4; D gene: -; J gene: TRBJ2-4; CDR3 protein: CASSDPGPKASKNIQYF; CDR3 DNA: TGTGCCAGCAGCGACCCGGGACCCAAAGCTTCCAAAAACATTCAGTACTTC
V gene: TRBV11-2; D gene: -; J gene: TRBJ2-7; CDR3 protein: CASSQYFSSYEQYF; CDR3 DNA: TGTGCCAGCAGCCAATATTTCAGCTCCTACGAGCAGTACTTC
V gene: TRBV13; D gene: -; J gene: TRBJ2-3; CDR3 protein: CASSFEGHSTDTQYF; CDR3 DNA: TGTGCCAGCAGCTTCGAGGGACACAGCACAGATACGCAGTATTTT
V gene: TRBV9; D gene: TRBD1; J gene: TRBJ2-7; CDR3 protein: CASSVGQGAHEQYF; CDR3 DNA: TGTGCCAGCAGCGTAGGACAGGGGGCCCACGAGCAGTACTTC
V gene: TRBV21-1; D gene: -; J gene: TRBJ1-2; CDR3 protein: CASSKRRKGQQRGGYTF; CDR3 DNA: TGTGCCAGCAGCAAAAGGAGGAAGGGACAGCAGAGGGGTGGCTACACCTTC
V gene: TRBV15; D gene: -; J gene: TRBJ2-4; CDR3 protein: CATRRVGELAKNIQYF; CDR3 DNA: TGTGCCACCCGTCGAGTCGGAGAACTAGCCAAAAACATTCAGTACTTC
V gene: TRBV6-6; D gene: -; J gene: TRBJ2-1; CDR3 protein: CASSLNPSEQFF; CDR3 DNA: TGTGCCAGCAGCCTGAATCCTAGCGAGCAGTTCTTC
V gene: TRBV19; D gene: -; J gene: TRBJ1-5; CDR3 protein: CASSIASEGQPQHF; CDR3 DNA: TGTGCCAGTAGTATCGCGTCAGAGGGTCAGCCCCAGCATTTT
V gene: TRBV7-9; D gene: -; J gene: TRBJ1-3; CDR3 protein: CASSGTVNPTLAGNTIYF; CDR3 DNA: TGTGCCAGCAGCGGGACTGTCAACCCGACGTTAGCCGGAAACACCATATATTTT
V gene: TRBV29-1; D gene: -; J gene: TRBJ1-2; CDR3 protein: CSVEERGGTSYTF; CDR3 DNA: TGCAGCGTTGAAGAACGGGGGGGGACCAGCTACACCTTC
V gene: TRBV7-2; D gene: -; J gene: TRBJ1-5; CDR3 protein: CASSSPGVSNQPQHF; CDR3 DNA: TGTGCCAGCAGCTCCCCAGGGGTAAGCAATCAGCCCCAGCATTTT
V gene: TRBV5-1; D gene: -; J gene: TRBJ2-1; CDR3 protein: CASSLVGLAAYNEQFF; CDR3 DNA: TGCGCCAGCAGCTTGGTAGGTTTAGCGGCATACAATGAGCAGTTCTTC
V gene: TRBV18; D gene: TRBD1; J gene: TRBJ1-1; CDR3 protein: CASSPPDRGGTEAFF; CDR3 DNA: TGTGCCAGCTCACCACCCGACAGGGGAGGCACTGAAGCTTTCTTT
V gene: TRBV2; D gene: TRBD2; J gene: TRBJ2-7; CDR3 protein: CASSELISGSSYEQYF; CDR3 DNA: TGTGCCAGCAGTGAACTCATTAGCGGGAGTAGTTACGAGCAGTACTTC
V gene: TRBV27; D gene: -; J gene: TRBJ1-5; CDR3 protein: CASSLGQGNQPQHF; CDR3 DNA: TGTGCCAGCAGTTTAGGGCAGGGAAATCAGCCCCAGCATTTT
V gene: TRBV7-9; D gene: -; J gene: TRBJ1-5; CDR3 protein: CASSSRDQGPNQPQHF; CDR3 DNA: TGTGCCAGCAGCTCGCGAGACCAGGGCCCCAATCAGCCCCAGCATTTT
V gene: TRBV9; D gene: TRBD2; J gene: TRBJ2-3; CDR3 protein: CASSVGAGVSTDTQYF; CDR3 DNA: TGTGCCAGCAGCGTAGGCGCGGGAGTGAGCACAGATACGCAGTATTTT
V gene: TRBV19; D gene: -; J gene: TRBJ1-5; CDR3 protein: CASSILGQGVQPQHF; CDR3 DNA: TGTGCCAGTAGTATATTAGGGCAGGGAGTTCAGCCCCAGCATTTT